The next 17 T cell receptor beta chains were all read from a single sample in a study of identical twins. MiXCR, applied by TCRdb to the 5' RACE reads, yields one record per CDR3 protein. The sample has around 340,000 distinct CDR3 sequences; approximately 8.7% are singletons. Material for sequencing was naive T cells sorted from blood. The receptors were gathered from a woman aged 45 to 65 in good health.

This clonotype has just a few counts. The chain joins TRBV11-2 to TRBJ2-1; 9 nucleotides line up with TRBD2. Trimming cost V 4 bases and J 0 bases; bases outside gene matches: 7. Germline CDR1 reads SGHAT; CDR2 reads FQNNGV. The CDR3 has 17 residues. The CDR3 region is CASSSVKGLASYNEQFF. The DNA of the CDR3 is TGTGCCAGCAGCTCCGTGAAGGGACTAGCCTCCTACAATGAGCAGTTCTTC.

This clonotype was seen a handful of times. CDR3 DNA: TGTGCCAGCAGCTTCTTTACAGGGGGGGAGACCCAGTACTTC. Translating gives CASSFFTGGETQYF. The chain recombines TRBV7-9 with TRBJ2-5; TRBD1 matches at 8 bases. The CDR3 loop spans 14 amino acids. The J segment lost 5 bases and the V segment lost 3 bases, leaving 5 bases of the junction unmatched. CDR1 and CDR2 from the germline V gene are SEHNR and FQNEAQ (reference sequence).

This sequence joins TRBV3-1 and TRBJ1-5; D uncertain. CDR3 length: 15 amino acids. CDR1 is LGHDT and CDR2 is YNNKEL in the germline V gene (reference sequence). Trimming took off 1 base at V and 2 bases at J, with 9 bases between the two ends. The CDR3 protein is CASSQGLGGNQPQHF. The CDR3, as DNA: TGTGCCAGCAGCCAAGGACTTGGGGGCAATCAGCCCCAGCATTTT.

This clonotype was detected a few times. The genes are TRBV20-1 and TRBJ2-5; TRBD2 matches at 8 bases. Germline values: CDR1 DFQATT, CDR2 SNEGSKA (reference sequence). The V and J ends lost 0 bases and 2 bases, in that order; junction bases with no gene match: 11. This CDR3 region has 17 residues. The CDR3 DNA sequence: TGCAGTGCTAGAGAATCCCGACTAGCGCAGATACAAGAGACCCAGTACTTC. Its translation: CSARESRLAQIQETQYF.

This clonotype has at least ten counts. V and J are TRBV5-1 and TRBJ2-1; tentatively, D is TRBD1 (5 bases). Trimming stripped 1 base from V and 6 bases from J, with 11 bases between. The CDR3 is 14 residues long. Per germline, CDR1 SGHRS and CDR2 YFSETQ. The CDR3 is CASSLSQGPNEQFF. Here the CDR3 DNA reads TGCGCCAGCAGCTTGTCTCAGGGCCCCAATGAGCAGTTCTTC.

As to this clonotype: A read error may produce the germline difference seen at one junction end. The genes are TRBV4-1 and TRBJ2-1; perhaps TRBD1 as D (6 bases). The CDR3 consists of 12 residues. Germline lookup yields CDR1 MGHRA and CDR2 YSYEKL. CDR3 coding DNA: TGCGCCAGCAGCAGGACAGTCAATGACCAGTTCTTC. Translated, it gives CASSRTVNDQFF.

This clonotype occurred a few times. The CDR3 here is CASSLAGGDEAFF. The CDR3 bases are TGCGCCAGCAGCTTGGCAGGGGGCGACGAAGCTTTCTTT. This chain links TRBV5-1 with TRBJ1-1; TRBD1 matches at 8 bases. V dropped 0 bases and J dropped 8; count of bases not matched to a gene: 3. Germline V lookup: CDR1 SGHRS, CDR2 YFSETQ. The CDR3 consists of 13 residues.

The V and J genes are TRBV4-2 and TRBJ2-1; 8 bases line up with TRBD1. The length of the CDR3 is 16 residues. CDR1 LGHNA and CDR2 YNFKEQ come from the germline V gene. Losses at the gene ends were 0 bases for V and 7 bases for J; bases not matched to a gene: 8. CDR3 loop: CASSQDFGQGQNEQFF. CDR3 sequence (DNA): TGTGCCAGCAGCCAAGATTTTGGACAGGGCCAAAATGAGCAGTTCTTC.

This clonotype has more than one count but fewer than ten. The rearrangement joins TRBV29-1 to TRBJ2-2; D uncertain. CDR1 SQVTM and CDR2 ANQGSEA come from the germline V gene. The CDR3 contains 12 residues. The germline V and J ends were trimmed by 2 bases and 7 bases, with 8 bases remaining between them. The CDR3 is CSVERSYGELFF. For the CDR3, the DNA is TGCAGCGTTGAACGGTCCTACGGGGAGCTGTTTTTT.

The table lists this clonotype with a few counts. The chain employs TRBV20-1 and TRBJ2-3, with 7 bases matching TRBD2. Losses at the gene ends were 5 bases for V and 3 bases for J; bases not matched to a gene: 11. The CDR3 contains 15 residues. CDR1 DFQATT and CDR2 SNEGSKA come from the germline V gene (reference sequence). The CDR3 region is CSALHAGVMTDTQYF. The DNA for the CDR3 is TGCAGTGCTCTCCACGCGGGAGTGATGACAGATACGCAGTATTTT.

This clonotype was seen a few times. The chain uses TRBV5-1 and TRBJ2-2, with no clear D. Germline loops: CDR1 SGHRS, CDR2 YFSETQ. This CDR3 contains 15 residues. Trimming left V 4 bases short and J 0 bases short, with 10 bases between. The CDR3 region has the DNA TGCGCCAGCAGCCCCAGGCTTGCGAACACCGGGGAGCTGTTTTTT. Translated: CASSPRLANTGELFF. Supplemented by reference TRBV5-1 and TRBJ2-2, the full variable domain reads KAGVTQTPRYLIKTRGQQVTLSCSPISGHRSVSWYQQTPGQGLQFLFEYFSETQRNKGNFPGRFSGRQFSNSRSEMNVSTLELGDSALYLCASSPRLANTGELFFGEGSRLTVL.

This clonotype was counted a few times. The chain has TRBV5-1 and TRBJ2-7, with 8 bases identical to TRBD1. V was clipped by 4 bases and J by 4 bases; unmatched bases: 7. Germline CDR1 and CDR2: SGHRS and YFSETQ. There are 14 residues in the CDR3. CDR3 sequence (DNA): TGCGCCAGCAGCATAGGACAGGGAGATTACGAGCAGTACTTC. It specifies CASSIGQGDYEQYF.

This chain connects TRBV12-3 or TRBV12-4 to TRBJ2-5; TRBD2 is a possible D gene (5 bases). V lost 5 bases and J lost 5, with 15 bases in between. The CDR3 contains 14 residues. The CDR3 DNA reads as TGTGCCAGCAGTAAGACCAATGGGGAGGAGACCCAGTACTTC. Its translation: CASSKTNGEETQYF.

In its sample, this clonotype was seen many times. The rearrangement uses TRBV5-1 and TRBJ2-1; 8 bases are shared with TRBD2. The V gene end was trimmed by 2 bases and the J gene end by 5 bases; junction bases not matched to a gene: 6. From germline, CDR1 is SGHRS and CDR2 YFSETQ. There are 15 residues in the CDR3. The CDR3 nucleotides read TGCGCCAGCAGCTTAAAGACTAGCGAAAACAATGAGCAGTTCTTC. Protein product: CASSLKTSENNEQFF.

Only a few counts were recorded for this clonotype. This sequence joins TRBV10-3 and TRBJ1-1; 7 nucleotides align to TRBD1. V shed 10 bases and J 4 bases; nucleotides not matched to a gene: 9. The CDR3 totals 13 residues. Germline CDR1 is ENHRY and CDR2 is SYGVKD. The CDR3 region has the DNA TGTGCCACCCTGGCAGGGGGAGGCACTGAAGCTTTCTTT. Encoded protein: CATLAGGGTEAFF.

The rearrangement joins TRBV11-1 to TRBJ2-1; D is possibly TRBD2 (6 bases). CDR3 size: 16 residues. The germline V and J ends were trimmed by 2 bases and 6 bases, with 17 bases remaining between them. CDR1 is SGHAT, CDR2 FQDESV, per germline (reference sequence). The CDR3 DNA reads as TGTGCCAGCAGCTTATCCACAGATGCGGGGCGCAATGAGCAGTTCTTC. This codes for CASSLSTDAGRNEQFF.

The gene calls are TRBV10-3 and TRBJ2-7; TRBD2 is a possible D gene (5 bases). In germline, CDR1 is ENHRY, CDR2 SYGVKD. This CDR3 is built from 15 residues. V was clipped by 3 bases and J by 6 bases, with 18 bases between them. The CDR3 coding sequence is TGTGCCATCAGTGAAGTCGCCTGGGAGTCGGGCGAGCAGTACGTC. Translated: CAISEVAWESGEQYV.